This T cell receptor (beta chain) was identified in a study of blood T cell repertoires in COVID-19. Looking at the study overall: Nucleic acid was either cDNA or gDNA, and it came from T cells, B-cell-depleted T cells, or PBMCs.

Which cohort a participant joined came from the clinical history participants gave. Method: immunoSEQ multiplex PCR; TCRdb's copy keeps in-frame clones and lacks some. The data hold some 190,000 clones, with roughly 77% observed a single time. V was cut by 2 bases and J by 3 bases, with 13 bases left in between. The CDR3 runs 15 residues. Looked up from germline, CDR1 is MDHEN and CDR2 is SYDVKM. The sequence was collected from a woman between 45 and 60 years old with acute COVID-19. Sequencing was done on a sample of PBMCs or T cells enriched from blood (not recorded which). The J gene is TRBJ1-1, the V gene TRBV28, with D perhaps matching TRBD1 (5 bases). The CDR3 sequence: CASSLILQDDTEAFF. The CDR3 nucleotides read TGTGCCAGCAGTTTAATCTTACAGGACGACACTGAAGCTTTCTTT. The variable domain in full, with the rest retrieved from reference TRBV28 and TRBJ1-1, is DVKVTQSSRYLVKRTGEKVFLECVQDMDHENMFWYRQDPGLGLRLIYFSYDVKMKEKGDIPEGYSVSREKKERFSLILESASTNQTSMYLCASSLILQDDTEAFFGQGTRLTVV.